A single sample is the source of the 12 T cell receptor beta chains below, sequenced in a study of T cell responses to AZD1222 COVID-19 vaccine. Profiled with immunoSEQ multiplex PCR; TCRdb holds only in-frame clones, not every one. The sample records 100,000 to 140,000 clones, 92% being singletons. Sequences were derived from peripheral blood, sampled 28 days after the second AZD1222 dose. Receptors were obtained from an adult who received the AZD1222 COVID-19 vaccine.

This clone was found once. V and J are TRBV29-1 and TRBJ1-1, with TRBD1 as a possible D gene (5 bases). The CDR3 spans 12 residues. Germline values: CDR1 SQVTM, CDR2 ANQGSEA. V lost 6 bases and J 3 bases, leaving 11 bases between the germline ends. CDR3 nucleotide sequence: TGCAGCGTACCGGGGGGTCACACTGAAGCTTTCTTT. This gives the protein CSVPGGHTEAFF.

This rearrangement joins TRBV24-1 to TRBJ2-3; D not resolved. Per the germline V gene, CDR1 is KGHDR and CDR2 is SFDVKD. CDR3 length: 13 amino acids. Trimming shortened V by 5 bases and J by 8 bases, and 13 bases separated the two germline ends. The CDR3 loop reads CATSALQKGTQYF. The CDR3 coding sequence is TGTGCCACCAGTGCCCTCCAAAAGGGTACGCAGTATTTT.

The chain uses TRBV28 and TRBJ2-4; 8 nucleotides match TRBD1. The CDR3 totals 14 residues. J lost 9 bases, V lost 7 bases, and 11 bases had no gene match. The germline V gene encodes CDR1 MDHEN and CDR2 SYDVKM. CDR3 nucleotides: TGTGCCAGCACAGGGGGCGGGCAACTTCGCATTCAGTACTTC. It specifies CASTGGGQLRIQYF.

The V call is TRBV6-1, the J call TRBJ1-6; the D is unclear. Germline CDR1 MNHNS, CDR2 SASEGT. The CDR3 loop spans 17 amino acids. Trimming took off 2 bases at V and 4 bases at J, with 15 bases between the two ends. CDR3 protein: CASSERSAGVYNSPLHF. DNA of the CDR3: TGTGCCAGCAGTGAAAGAAGCGCAGGAGTATATAATTCACCCCTCCACTTT.

This rearrangement joins TRBV5-5 to TRBJ1-1, with D uncertain. CDR3 size: 14 residues. The germline V gene encodes CDR1 SGHKS and CDR2 YYEKEE (reference sequence). V was cut by 0 bases and J by 1 base, with 7 bases left in between. Written as DNA, the CDR3 is TGTGCCAGCAGCTTGGATGCAGCGAACACTGAAGCTTTCTTT. Amino acid sequence: CASSLDAANTEAFF.

This chain links TRBV9 with TRBJ2-3; 7 nucleotides align to TRBD1. Losses at the gene ends were 0 bases for V and 2 bases for J; bases not matched to a gene: 3. CDR1 is SGDLS and CDR2 is YYNGEE in the germline V gene. This CDR3 region has 15 residues. CDR3 residues: CASSVGGQITDTQYF. DNA for the CDR3: TGTGCCAGCAGCGTAGGGGGACAGATCACAGATACGCAGTATTTT. Together with reference TRBV9 and TRBJ2-3, the CDR3 gives the full variable domain: DSGVTQTPKHLITATGQRVTLRCSPRSGDLSVYWYQQSLDQGLQFLIQYYNGEERAKGNILERFSAQQFPDLHSELNLSSLELGDSALYFCASSVGGQITDTQYFGPGTRLTVL.

This chain joins TRBV28 and TRBJ1-1; D is undetermined. The CDR3 consists of 13 residues. In germline, CDR1 is MDHEN, CDR2 SYDVKM. V dropped 2 bases and J dropped 1 base, with 5 bases sitting between them. CDR3 protein: CASSLEGNTEAFF. The CDR3 nucleotides are TGTGCCAGCAGTTTAGAGGGGAACACTGAAGCTTTCTTT.

This chain uses TRBV11-2 with TRBJ2-5, with D perhaps matching TRBD1 (6 bases). Germline CDR1 SGHAT, CDR2 FQNNGV. The germline V and J ends were trimmed by 5 bases and 5 bases, with 18 bases remaining between them. The length of the CDR3 is 15 residues. CDR3 DNA sequence: TGTGCCAGCAGCCCAGGGGTACGGGGACCGGAGACCCAGTACTTC. As protein: CASSPGVRGPETQYF.

This clone was observed once. The rearrangement uses TRBV12-5 and TRBJ2-3; D is possibly TRBD1 or TRBD2 (5 bases each). The CDR3 runs 15 residues. Germline V lookup: CDR1 LGHNT, CDR2 FRNRAP. V lost 3 bases to trimming and J lost 6 bases, with 16 bases between them. The CDR3 reads CASGFQGPLGDTQYF. The CDR3 coding sequence is TGTGCTAGTGGTTTTCAGGGACCATTGGGGGATACGCAGTATTTT.

As for this clone: The sample carries other DNA sequences with the same CDR3. The chain joins TRBV19 to TRBJ2-2; D remains unclear. The CDR3 loop spans 14 amino acids. CDR1 and CDR2 from the germline V gene are LNHDA and SQIVND (reference sequence). The ends were cut back, 3 bases at V and 0 bases at J, with 5 bases in the middle. The CDR3 nucleotides are TGTGCCAGTAGTATTGGACCGAACACCGGGGAGCTGTTTTTT. It yields the protein CASSIGPNTGELFF.

The table lists this clone with a count of one. The chain carries TRBV9 and TRBJ2-7, with D possibly being TRBD2 (6 bases). Trimming cost V 4 bases and J 3 bases, with 23 bases left between them. This CDR3 comprises 17 residues. The germline V gene has CDR1 SGDLS and CDR2 YYNGEE. The CDR3 region has the DNA TGTGCCAGCAGCTTCGGGGGTGGGGCAGGCTTTGACTACGAGCAGTACTTC. This translates into CASSFGGGAGFDYEQYF.

The CDR3 sequence: CASKWLMINQPQHF. CDR3 nucleotides: TGTGCCAGCAAGTGGTTAATGATCAATCAGCCCCAGCATTTT. This rearrangement joins TRBV3-1 (or the pseudogene TRBV3-2) to TRBJ1-5; D remains unclear. Deletions cut 7 bases from V and 3 bases from J, with 13 bases between. The CDR3 extends over 14 amino acids. CDR1 is LGHDT, CDR2 YNNKEL, per germline (reference sequence).